These 4 T cell receptor beta chains were all obtained from the same sample, sequenced in a study of tissue T cells after allogeneic stem cell transplantation. Noted time point: mouse harvest day 14 after allogeneic transplant. Tail vein injection delivered 10^7 T-cell-depleted bone marrow cells and 10^6 splenic CD5+ T cells. The table came from immunoSEQ multiplex PCR; TCRdb's copy has only in-frame clones and leaves some out. In the table there are roughly 5,000 clones, roughly 44% of which are singletons. The sample was gut tissue. These receptors came from a female BALB/c mouse given C57BL/6 T cells with graft-versus-host disease after an allogeneic hematopoietic cell transplant.

For this clone: Genes and germline are mouse. The read ends 1 residue shy of where the CDR3 ends; the end is completed using the germline J gene. The gene calls are TRBV3 and TRBJ1-1; no clear D. This CDR3 spans 11 amino acids. The V gene's germline CDR1 is SNHLY and CDR2 FYNGKV (reference sequence). V lost 5 bases and J 4 bases, leaving 5 bases between the germline ends. Partial CDR3 DNA: TGTGCCAGCAGCGGGAGCACAGAAGTCTTC. This translates into CASSGSTEVF. The entire CDR3 is CASSGSTEVFF.

About this clone itself: A much larger clonotype is one base distant, so this may be a read error. Gene names and germline refer to mouse. The part of the CDR3 DNA that was read is TGTGCCTGGAGTCTTTCACGAATTTCCAACGAAACATTATTT. Protein: CAWSLSRISNETLF. The full-length CDR3 reads as CAWSLSRISNETLFF. The chain joins TRBV31 to TRBJ1-4; D unresolved. Read sequence stops 1 residue before the CDR3 end, and the germline J gene provides the missing end. The CDR3 runs 15 residues. Per germline, CDR1 GKSSPN and CDR2 SITVG.

A few counts support this clone. Genes and germline come from the mouse. Sequencing ends 1 residue short of the CDR3 end; the germline J gene provides the rest. This rearrangement joins TRBV26 to TRBJ2-7, with TRBD1 identical over 7 bases. The germline CDR1 and CDR2 sequences are KGHPV and FQNQEV (reference sequence). Losses at the gene ends were 7 bases for V and 1 base for J; bases not matched to a gene: 4. This CDR3 is built from 13 residues. The sequenced part of the CDR3 DNA is TGTGCCAGCACCTGGGACAGTTCCTATGAACAGTAC. Encoded protein: CASTWDSSYEQY. The full-length CDR3 reads as CASTWDSSYEQYF. Full variable domain (outside the CDR3, taken from reference TRBV26 and TRBJ2-7): NSKVIQTPRYLVKGQGQKAKMRCIPEKGHPVVFWYQQNKNNEFKFLINFQNQEVLQQIDMTEKRFSAECPSNSPCSLEIQSSEAGDSALYLCASTWDSSYEQYFGPGTRLTVL.

A remark on this clone: The germline and genes are mouse ones. The sequence runs out 1 residue before the end of the CDR3; the remainder is reconstructed from the germline J gene. The J gene is TRBJ2-1, the V gene TRBV26, with 10 bases that match TRBD2. The CDR3 is 15 amino acids. The V segment lost 0 bases and the J segment 7 bases; nucleotides outside the gene matches: 3. Germline-derived CDR1 and CDR2 are KGHPV and FQNQEV (reference sequence). The sequenced part of the CDR3 DNA is TGTGCCAGCAGTCTGTCGGCTGGGGGGGCGGCTGAGCAGTTC. It yields the protein CASSLSAGGAAEQF. The full CDR3 sequence reads CASSLSAGGAAEQFF.